The 13 T cell receptor beta chains in this list originate from one sample, sequenced in a study of blood T cells in healthy people across ages. A second about 7 to 11 cycle PCR used barcoded and J-beta primers. TCRdb passed the 5' RACE reads through MiXCR, listing each CDR3 protein once. The table lists some 760,000 distinct CDR3 sequences, 25% of them singletons. This sample was shared with a second study, whose subject was T cells of mothers and their children.

The sequenced sample was blood. These receptors came from a boy younger than 18 in good health.

This clonotype was seen more than once but under ten times. The rearrangement links TRBV4-1 to TRBJ2-1; D gene uncertain. This CDR3 spans 15 amino acids. Trimming shortened V by 0 bases and J by 3 bases, and 9 bases separated the two germline ends. Germline values: CDR1 MGHRA, CDR2 YSYEKL. The CDR3 is CASSQDPEDYNEQFF. DNA for the CDR3: TGCGCCAGCAGCCAAGATCCCGAAGACTACAATGAGCAGTTCTTC.

The V and J genes are TRBV7-8 and TRBJ2-5; 12 nucleotides align to TRBD2. V was pared by 4 bases and J by 3 bases, with 12 bases of the junction left unmatched. CDR3 length equals 18 residues. The germline V gene has CDR1 SGHVS and CDR2 FQNEAQ. CDR3 in amino acids: CASSSRLAGDIEEETQYF. CDR3 DNA: TGTGCCAGCAGCTCTAGACTAGCGGGAGACATCGAAGAAGAGACCCAGTACTTC.

This chain uses TRBV4-1 with TRBJ2-5, with 10 bases matching TRBD2. The junction had 12 bases not matched to a gene; V was cut back by 3 bases and J by 5 bases. This CDR3 spans 17 amino acids. CDR1 MGHRA and CDR2 YSYEKL come from the germline V gene. For the CDR3, the DNA is TGCGCCAGCAGCCACCCCGGGGCTAGCGGGAGTTTGGAGACCCAGTACTTC. This translates into CASSHPGASGSLETQYF.

The chain is built from TRBV20-1 and TRBJ2-5; 12 bases are shared with TRBD2. The CDR3 totals 19 residues. The V gene's germline CDR1 is DFQATT and CDR2 SNEGSKA (reference sequence). Trimming at V came to 6 bases and at J to 1 base, leaving 18 bases not matched to a gene. The CDR3 DNA reads TGCAGTGCCATAAAACAGGGGATGACACTAGCGGGGGGCCAAGAGACCCAGTACTTC. It encodes CSAIKQGMTLAGGQETQYF.

This clonotype was detected only once. The chain has TRBV14 and TRBJ2-1; a possible D gene is TRBD2 (6 bases). Germline V gene sequence: CDR1 SGHDN, CDR2 FVKESK. The CDR3 has 16 amino acids. V lost 1 base and J lost 5, with 15 bases in between. The CDR3: CASSQGMGRRDNEQFF. The CDR3 DNA follows: TGTGCCAGCAGCCAAGGAATGGGCAGGAGGGACAATGAGCAGTTCTTC.

Only a few counts were recorded for this clonotype. This chain uses TRBV5-1 with TRBJ2-5; the D call may be TRBD1 or TRBD2 (7 bases each). Trimming pared 3 bases from V and 2 bases from J, leaving 11 bases between. CDR1 and CDR2 from the germline V gene are SGHRS and YFSETQ. The CDR3 has 14 residues. The CDR3 coding sequence is TGCGCCAGCAGCTGGGGGGGACAGCAAGAGACCCAGTACTTC. It is translated as CASSWGGQQETQYF.

A note on this clonotype: Germline is not matched at one junction end, which may reflect a read error. This rearrangement joins TRBV7-9 to TRBJ2-3; D uncertain. The germline V gene encodes CDR1 SEHNR and CDR2 FQNEAQ (reference sequence). The CDR3 is 15 amino acids. This CDR3 is CASRLGDVSTDTQYF. As DNA, the CDR3 is TGTGCCAGCAGATTAGGAGACGTCAGCACAGATACGCAGTATTTT.

A few counts support this clonotype. The chain recombines TRBV20-1 with TRBJ1-1; D is unclear. CDR1 is DFQATT and CDR2 is SNEGSKA in the germline V gene (reference sequence). The CDR3 is 13 amino acids. V lost 2 bases to trimming and J lost 5 bases, with 12 bases between them. CDR3 nucleotide sequence: TGCAGTGCTAGAAGATTCGGTGGGACTGAAGCTTTCTTT. Translating it yields CSARRFGGTEAFF.

This chain joins TRBV7-2 and TRBJ2-7, with D unresolved. Germline values: CDR1 SGHTA, CDR2 FQGNSA. V lost 3 bases, J lost 7 bases, and 10 bases lay in between. CDR3 length: 12 residues. The CDR3 spells CASSFTEQEQYF. DNA for the CDR3: TGTGCCAGCAGCTTCACCGAGCAGGAGCAGTACTTC.

The chain recombines TRBV6-6 with TRBJ2-4, with 10 nucleotides matching TRBD2. Per germline, CDR1 MNHNY and CDR2 SVGAGI (reference sequence). The trim removed 7 bases at V and 4 bases at J, leaving 7 bases unmatched. The CDR3 covers 15 residues. CDR3 residues: CASTGTSVGKNIQYF. CDR3 nucleotides: TGTGCCAGCACCGGGACTAGCGTCGGGAAAAACATTCAGTACTTC.

CDR3 sequence: CASSIYGSPSYEQYF. Written as DNA, the CDR3 is TGTGCCAGTAGTATCTACGGCAGTCCCTCCTACGAGCAGTACTTC. V is TRBV19 and J is TRBJ2-7; D gene ambiguous. The CDR3 is 15 amino acids. V lost 3 bases and J lost 0, with 12 bases in between. Per germline, CDR1 LNHDA and CDR2 SQIVND (reference sequence).

V and J are TRBV27 and TRBJ1-3; unclear D gene. Germline lookup yields CDR1 MNHEY and CDR2 SMNVEV (reference sequence). V gave up 6 bases and J gave up 4 bases, with 10 bases separating them. The CDR3 is 13 amino acids. CDR3 DNA: TGTGCCAGCAGCGAATACGAAGGAAACACCATATATTTT. This encodes CASSEYEGNTIYF.

The J gene is TRBJ2-1, the V gene TRBV4-1; D not resolved. The CDR3 contains 15 residues. Trimming took 1 base from V and 9 from J, leaving 16 bases between them. CDR1 MGHRA and CDR2 YSYEKL come from the germline V gene. The CDR3, as DNA: TGCGCCAGCAGCCAAGTAGTAGAAGTTTTTGGTGAGCAGTTCTTC. Encoded protein: CASSQVVEVFGEQFF.